The 31 T cell receptor beta chains presented below share a single source sample, sequenced in a study of cytomegalovirus exposure and HLA in healthy donors. Researchers ran the PCR with 60 Vbeta and 13 Jbeta primers. Clones were sequenced by immunoSEQ multiplex PCR, and TCRdb holds only the in-frame ones, with some missing. The sample gives around 100,000 clones, more than 60% of which show up once; 5.2% is in the top ten. The sample was PBMCs. The receptors derive from a female donor in good health and CMV-seropositive.

This chain uses TRBV29-1 with TRBJ2-3; TRBD2 aligns across 7 bases. V trimming: 2 bases; J trimming: 6 bases; junction bases outside the gene matches: 14. The germline CDR1 and CDR2 sequences are SQVTM and ANQGSEA. CDR3 length equals 16 residues. CDR3 DNA sequence: TGCAGCGTTGAACCTTTTGGCGGGAGCATTCGCGATACGCAGTATTTT. This sequence encodes CSVEPFGGSIRDTQYF.

V and J are TRBV18 and TRBJ2-5, with D possibly matching TRBD2 (6 bases). CDR3 length: 13 residues. Germline lookup yields CDR1 KGHSH and CDR2 LQKENI. Trimming took off 6 bases at V and 3 bases at J, with 11 bases between the two ends. The CDR3 DNA reads as TGTGCCAGCTCCAGCGGGCAGAAAGAGACCCAGTACTTC. Its protein product is CASSSGQKETQYF.

V and J are TRBV28 and TRBJ1-4; the D gene is possibly TRBD1 (5 bases). The CDR3 has 14 amino acids. Trimming removed 6 bases at V and 7 bases at J, with 15 bases between. Per germline, CDR1 MDHEN and CDR2 SYDVKM. The CDR3 DNA sequence: TGTGCCAGCAGAGTACTCGGGAGGGGTGAAAAACTGTTTTTT. This codes for CASRVLGRGEKLFF.

This rearrangement joins TRBV6-6 to TRBJ1-4; unclear D gene. V was pared by 4 bases and J by 5 bases, with 8 bases between. In germline, CDR1 is MNHNY, CDR2 SVGAGI (reference sequence). The CDR3 runs 13 residues. The CDR3 is CASSSPRNEKLFF. The CDR3 DNA follows: TGTGCCAGCAGTTCCCCTCGGAATGAAAAACTGTTTTTT.

A few counts support this clone. At one of its ends the junction is not consistent with the germline gene, which may arise from a read error. The chain couples TRBV5-1 to TRBJ1-4, with no clear D. Germline-derived CDR1 and CDR2 are SGHRS and YFSETQ. This CDR3 contains 14 residues. The CDR3 nucleotides are TGCGCCAGCAGTTTGGGGAACAGAAATGAAAAACTGTTTTTT. This codes for CASSLGNRNEKLFF.

The chain uses TRBV6-5 and TRBJ2-1, with 10 bases fitting TRBD1. The length of the CDR3 is 15 residues. J was trimmed by 5 bases and V by 6 bases; bases with no gene match: 7. Germline CDR1 MNHEY, CDR2 SVGAGI. CDR3 sequence (DNA): TGTGCCAGCAGCGACTGGACAGGGGGAGACAATGAGCAGTTCTTC. Encoded protein: CASSDWTGGDNEQFF.

This clone appeared a few times. This sequence joins TRBV9 and TRBJ2-2; the match to TRBD2 covers 11 bases. The CDR3 length is 18 residues. J lost 3 bases, V lost 4 bases, and 11 bases had no gene match. The germline V gene has CDR1 SGDLS and CDR2 YYNGEE. The CDR3 DNA follows: TGTGCCAGCAGCACCCCCCGGGGACTAGCGGAGGACACCGGGGAGCTGTTTTTT. This sequence encodes CASSTPRGLAEDTGELFF.

This chain joins TRBV7-2 and TRBJ2-1; D uncertain. Trimming cost V 6 bases and J 2 bases, with 8 bases left between them. CDR1 and CDR2 (germline): SGHTA, FQGNSA. The CDR3 is 13 amino acids. CDR3 in amino acids: CASRAPPYNEQFF. CDR3 DNA: TGTGCCAGCAGAGCGCCCCCCTACAATGAGCAGTTCTTC. The full variable domain, in which reference TRBV7-2 and TRBJ2-1 provide the parts outside the CDR3, is GAGVSQSPSNKVTEKGKDVELRCDPISGHTALYWYRQSLGQGLEFLIYFQGNSAPDKSGLPSDRFSAERTGGSVSTLTIQRTQQEDSAVYLCASRAPPYNEQFFGPGTRLTVL.

The chain is built from TRBV6-5 and TRBJ1-2; weak D call: TRBD1 (5 bases). The CDR3 has 14 amino acids. Trimming pared 4 bases from V and 5 bases from J, leaving 14 bases between. Germline values: CDR1 MNHEY, CDR2 SVGAGI. CDR3 region: CASSSRQMGYGYTF. The CDR3 DNA sequence: TGTGCCAGCAGTTCCCGACAGATGGGGTATGGCTACACCTTC.

CDR3 region: CASSSVKNTGELFF. The CDR3 DNA reads as TGTGCCAGCAGCTCCGTAAAGAACACCGGGGAGCTGTTTTTT. V usage is TRBV11-2 and J usage is TRBJ2-2; D unclear. Germline V CDR1 and CDR2: SGHAT, FQNNGV. The V end lost 4 bases, the J end lost 1 base, and 7 bases lay between the germline ends. There are 14 residues in the CDR3.

The chain recombines TRBV5-4 with TRBJ2-1, with D perhaps TRBD2 (7 bases). Germline V gene sequence: CDR1 SGHNT, CDR2 YYREEE (reference sequence). V was trimmed by 4 bases and J by 8 bases, leaving 13 bases between them. The CDR3 is 13 residues long. The CDR3 sequence: CASSPWGGHEQFF. The CDR3 region has the DNA TGTGCCAGCAGCCCTTGGGGGGGGCATGAGCAGTTCTTC. Filled out from reference TRBV5-4 and TRBJ2-1, the complete variable domain reads ETGVTQSPTHLIKTRGQQVTLRCSSQSGHNTVSWYQQALGQGPQFIFQYYREEENGRGNFPPRFSGLQFPNYSSELNVNALELDDSALYLCASSPWGGHEQFFGPGTRLTVL.

The J gene is TRBJ2-1, the V gene TRBV7-9, with 9 bases identical to TRBD1. The V gene end was trimmed by 9 bases and the J gene end by 5 bases; junction bases not matched to a gene: 5. The CDR3 spans 13 residues. The V gene's germline CDR1 is SEHNR and CDR2 FQNEAQ (reference sequence). The CDR3 spells CASRTGGHNEQFF. The CDR3 region has the DNA TGTGCCAGTCGTACAGGGGGCCACAATGAGCAGTTCTTC.

This clone showed up just a few times. The chain is built from TRBV18 and TRBJ2-2; 8 nucleotides align to TRBD1. After removal of 3 bases from V and 7 bases from J, the junction contained 7 bases not matched to a gene. This CDR3 comprises 15 residues. CDR1 KGHSH and CDR2 LQKENI come from the germline V gene. The CDR3 coding sequence is TGTGCCAGCTCACCGACGCAGGGGGCGAACGGGGAGCTGTTTTTT. This translates into CASSPTQGANGELFF.

The CDR3 spells CASSFNRGTYEQYF. The CDR3 DNA reads as TGTGCCAGCAGCTTTAACAGGGGAACCTACGAGCAGTACTTC. The chain is built from TRBV7-2 and TRBJ2-7; TRBD1 matches at 7 bases. Germline V gives CDR1 SGHTA, CDR2 FQGNSA. The V segment lost 3 bases and the J segment 2 bases; nucleotides outside the gene matches: 4. The CDR3 contains 14 residues.

CDR3 sequence reads: CASGSGQPKQPQHF. As DNA, the CDR3 is TGTGCTAGTGGTTCGGGACAGCCCAAGCAGCCCCAGCATTTT. The chain links TRBV12-5 to TRBJ1-5; 7 positions match TRBD1. J gave up 7 bases and V 4 bases, and 7 bases lay outside the gene matches. From germline, CDR1 is LGHNT and CDR2 FRNRAP. This CDR3 is 14 amino acids long.

J is TRBJ1-4 and V is TRBV4-2; 9 nucleotides agree with TRBD1. CDR3 length: 16 residues. Germline V lookup: CDR1 LGHNA, CDR2 YNFKEQ. V lost 0 bases to trimming and J lost 8 bases; unmatched junction nucleotides: 7. The CDR3 DNA follows: TGTGCCAGCAGCCAAGACGGGCGGGACAGGGTGGAAAAACTGTTTTTT. Translating gives CASSQDGRDRVEKLFF.

J is TRBJ2-4 and V is TRBV5-4; 9 nucleotides align to TRBD1. Germline values: CDR1 SGHNT, CDR2 YYREEE (reference sequence). The CDR3 loop spans 15 amino acids. V lost 1 base, J lost 7 bases, and 6 bases stayed unmatched. Here the CDR3 reads CASSLNRGQGNIQYF. The CDR3 DNA follows: TGTGCCAGCAGCTTGAATCGTGGACAGGGGAACATTCAGTACTTC.

The chain combines TRBV6-1 with TRBJ2-2, with TRBD1 matching over 8 bases. With V trimmed by 6 bases and J by 5 bases, 5 bases remained unmatched. Germline lookup yields CDR1 MNHNS and CDR2 SASEGT. The CDR3 is 14 amino acids. This chain's CDR3 is CASRLTGATGELFF. For the CDR3, the DNA is TGTGCCAGCAGGTTGACAGGGGCTACCGGGGAGCTGTTTTTT.

In its sample, this clone was seen once. The chain joins TRBV5-1 to TRBJ2-7; tentatively, D is TRBD1 (5 bases). CDR3 length: 14 residues. Germline CDR1 and CDR2: SGHRS and YFSETQ. V was cut by 4 bases and J by 1 base, with 12 bases left in between. The CDR3 nucleotides read TGCGCCAGCAGCCTTCTGGACAAGTCCTACGAGCAGTACTTC. Protein product: CASSLLDKSYEQYF. Full variable domain (outside the CDR3, taken from reference TRBV5-1 and TRBJ2-7): KAGVTQTPRYLIKTRGQQVTLSCSPISGHRSVSWYQQTPGQGLQFLFEYFSETQRNKGNFPGRFSGRQFSNSRSEMNVSTLELGDSALYLCASSLLDKSYEQYFGPGTRLTVT.

The rearrangement joins TRBV28 to TRBJ1-3; 7 nucleotides align to TRBD1. V trimming: 4 bases; J trimming: 2 bases; junction bases outside the gene matches: 5. This CDR3 contains 15 residues. CDR1 and CDR2 from the germline V gene are MDHEN and SYDVKM. The CDR3 DNA reads TGTGCCAGCAGTTGGGGACAGAGAACTGGAAACACCATATATTTT. Translated: CASSWGQRTGNTIYF.

The J gene is TRBJ2-5, the V gene TRBV5-8, with D possibly matching TRBD2 (6 bases). CDR3 length equals 15 residues. Trimming left V 0 bases short and J 1 base short, with 10 bases between. Germline V CDR1 and CDR2: SGHTS, YDEGEE. DNA for the CDR3: TGTGCCAGCAGCTTGGTACGCGGGATCCAAGAGACCCAGTACTTC. It is translated as CASSLVRGIQETQYF.

The chain carries TRBV30 and TRBJ1-6, with TRBD1 matching 10 bases. Germline CDR1 is GTSNPN and CDR2 is SVGIG (reference sequence). There are 14 residues in the CDR3. V shed 2 bases and J 9 bases; nucleotides not matched to a gene: 4. CDR3 sequence reads: CAWSRDRGSSPLHF. Written as DNA, the CDR3 is TGTGCCTGGAGTAGGGACAGGGGTTCTTCACCCCTCCACTTT.

This clone was seen only a few times. The J gene is TRBJ2-6, the V gene TRBV9; 9 nucleotides agree with TRBD1. V lost 3 bases and J lost 1; bases outside the gene matches: 17. Germline CDR1 and CDR2: SGDLS and YYNGEE. The CDR3 is 21 amino acids. This CDR3 is CASSERWDLQGAQSGANVLTF. Written as DNA, the CDR3 is TGTGCCAGCAGCGAGAGGTGGGACCTACAGGGGGCGCAATCTGGGGCCAACGTCCTGACTTTC. The full variable domain, rest sourced from reference TRBV9 and TRBJ2-6, is DSGVTQTPKHLITATGQRVTLRCSPRSGDLSVYWYQQSLDQGLQFLIQYYNGEERAKGNILERFSAQQFPDLHSELNLSSLELGDSALYFCASSERWDLQGAQSGANVLTFGAGSRLTVL.

The gene calls are TRBV28 and TRBJ1-2, with D maybe TRBD1 (5 bases). The ends were cut back, 5 bases at V and 3 bases at J, with 16 bases in the middle. The CDR3 length is 15 residues. Germline CDR1 MDHEN, CDR2 SYDVKM. The CDR3 DNA is TGTGCCAGCAGTACCCTGGGGGGGGGTTACTATGGCTACACCTTC. This sequence encodes CASSTLGGGYYGYTF.

DNA of the CDR3: TGCGCCAGCAGTCAATGGGCGGTTGGGGAGACTCAGCCCCAGCATTTT. It yields the protein CASSQWAVGETQPQHF. The chain is built from TRBV23-1 and TRBJ1-5, with D unresolved. TRBV23-1 is flagged as an ORF with uncertain function. The ends were cut back, 1 base at V and 6 bases at J, with 16 bases in the middle. The CDR3 sequence is 16 residues long.

V gene TRBV10-2 combines with J gene TRBJ2-7; maybe TRBD2 (5 bases). With 7 bases removed from V and 6 bases from J, the gap between germline ends came to 19 bases. This CDR3 is built from 14 residues. CDR1 WSHSY and CDR2 SAAADI come from the germline V gene. CDR3 loop: CASNTDSFLGEQYF. Here the CDR3 DNA reads TGCGCCAGCAATACGGACTCCTTCCTAGGCGAGCAGTACTTC.

The rearrangement links TRBV10-3 to TRBJ1-1; weak D call: TRBD1 (5 bases). Trimming stripped 0 bases from V and 0 bases from J, with 8 bases between. The CDR3 extends over 15 amino acids. The V gene's germline CDR1 is ENHRY and CDR2 SYGVKD. The DNA for the CDR3 is TGTGCCATCAGTGAGTCGGAGGGGCTGAACACTGAAGCTTTCTTT. It specifies CAISESEGLNTEAFF.

The chain recombines TRBV6-4 with TRBJ1-2, with TRBD1 as a possible D gene (6 bases). Trimming stripped 5 bases from V and 1 base from J, with 14 bases between. The CDR3 is 15 amino acids. Germline V lookup: CDR1 MRHNA, CDR2 SNTAGT. The CDR3 region is CASSPGDTNNYGYTF. DNA of the CDR3: TGTGCCAGCAGTCCTGGGGACACGAATAACTATGGCTACACCTTC.

The rearrangement links TRBV27 to TRBJ1-1; D remains unclear. V dropped 3 bases and J dropped 4 bases, with 12 bases sitting between them. The CDR3 sequence is 14 residues long. Germline loops: CDR1 MNHEY, CDR2 SMNVEV (reference sequence). CDR3 protein: CASSFGSSGTEAFF. CDR3 sequence (DNA): TGTGCCAGCAGTTTCGGGAGTTCAGGCACTGAAGCTTTCTTT.

The CDR3 nucleotides are TGTGCCTGGAGTGTAAGCGCTTCACCCCTCCACTTT. It is translated as CAWSVSASPLHF. V gene TRBV30 combines with J gene TRBJ1-6; no firm D call. CDR1 and CDR2 from the germline V gene are GTSNPN and SVGIG (reference sequence). The germline V and J ends were trimmed by 0 bases and 9 bases, with 6 bases remaining between them. There are 12 residues in the CDR3.

The chain has TRBV9 and TRBJ2-5, with 8 bases aligning to TRBD1. The V segment lost 0 bases and the J segment 10 bases; nucleotides outside the gene matches: 5. The germline V gene has CDR1 SGDLS and CDR2 YYNGEE. This CDR3 region has 13 residues. The chain's CDR3 is CASSVGPQGDQYF. DNA of the CDR3: TGTGCCAGCAGCGTAGGTCCACAGGGGGACCAGTACTTC.